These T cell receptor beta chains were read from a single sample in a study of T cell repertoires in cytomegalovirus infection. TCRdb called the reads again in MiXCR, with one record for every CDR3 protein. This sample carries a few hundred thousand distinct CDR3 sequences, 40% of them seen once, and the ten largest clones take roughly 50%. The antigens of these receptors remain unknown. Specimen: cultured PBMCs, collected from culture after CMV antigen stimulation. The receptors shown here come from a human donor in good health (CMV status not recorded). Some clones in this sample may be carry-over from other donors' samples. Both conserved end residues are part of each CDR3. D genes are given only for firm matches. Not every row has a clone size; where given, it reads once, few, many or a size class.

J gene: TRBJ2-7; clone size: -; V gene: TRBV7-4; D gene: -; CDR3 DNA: TGTGCCAGCAGCCCGCTCGGGGGCGAGCAGTACTTC; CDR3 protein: CASSPLGGEQYF
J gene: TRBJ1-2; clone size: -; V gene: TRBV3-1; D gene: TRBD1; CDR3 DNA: TGTGCCAGCAGCCAGGAGGGACAGACCCTCTATGGCTACACCTTC; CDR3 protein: CASSQEGQTLYGYTF
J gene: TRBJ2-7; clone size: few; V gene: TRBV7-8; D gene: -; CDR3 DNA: TGTGCCAGCAGCTTAGCGAAGTACGAGCAGTACTTC; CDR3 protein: CASSLAKYEQYF
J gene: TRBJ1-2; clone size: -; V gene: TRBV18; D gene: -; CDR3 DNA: TGTGCCAGCCGGAGGGGACAAGGCTACACCTTC; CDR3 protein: CASRRGQGYTF
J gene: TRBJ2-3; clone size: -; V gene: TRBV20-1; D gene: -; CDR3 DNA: TGCAGTGCTAGAGATCTAGGCGCGCAGTATTTT; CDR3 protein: CSARDLGAQYF
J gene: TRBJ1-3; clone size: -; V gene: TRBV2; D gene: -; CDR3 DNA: TGTGCCAGCAGAGGACAGTTATATGGAAACACCATATATTTT; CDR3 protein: CASRGQLYGNTIYF
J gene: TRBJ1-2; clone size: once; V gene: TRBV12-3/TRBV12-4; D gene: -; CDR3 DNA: TGTGCCAGCAGCTCCCCGGCCGATAACTATGGCTACACCTTC; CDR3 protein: CASSSPADNYGYTF
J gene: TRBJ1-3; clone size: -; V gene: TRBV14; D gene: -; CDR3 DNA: TGTGCCAGCAGCCAAGATCATTGGCAGGGGAGACGAAGAAACACCATATATTTT; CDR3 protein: CASSQDHWQGRRRNTIYF
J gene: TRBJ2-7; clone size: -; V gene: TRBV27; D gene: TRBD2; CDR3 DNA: TGTGCCAGCAGTTGGGGGAGCGGGAGCTACGAGCAGTACTTC; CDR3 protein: CASSWGSGSYEQYF
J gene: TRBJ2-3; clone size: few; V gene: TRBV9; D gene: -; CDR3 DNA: TGTGCCAGCAGCGTCGAGGGGGGACACACAGATACGCAGTATTTT; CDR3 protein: CASSVEGGHTDTQYF
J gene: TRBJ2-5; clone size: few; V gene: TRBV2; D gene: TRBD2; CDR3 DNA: TGTGCCAGCAGTGAAGGGGTGGCTAGCGGGGGGTCACAAGAGACCCAGTACTTC; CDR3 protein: CASSEGVASGGSQETQYF
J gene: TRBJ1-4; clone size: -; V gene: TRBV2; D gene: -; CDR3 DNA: TGTGCCAGTTCCGGGTTGGCAGTACGGGAAAAACTGTTTTTT; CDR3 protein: CASSGLAVREKLFF
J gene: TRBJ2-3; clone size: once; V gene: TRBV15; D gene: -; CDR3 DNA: TGTGCCACCAGCCCCCGATTCCGGGAGGATACGCAGTATTTT; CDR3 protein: CATSPRFREDTQYF
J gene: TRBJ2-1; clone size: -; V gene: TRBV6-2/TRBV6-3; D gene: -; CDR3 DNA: TGTGCCAGCAGCGACCTCGTGGGGCGGAGCCACAATGAGCAGTTCTTC; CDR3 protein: CASSDLVGRSHNEQFF
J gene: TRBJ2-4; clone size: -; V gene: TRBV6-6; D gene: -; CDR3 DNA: TGTGCCAGCAGTTACCCCGGGGTTGGCAAAAACATTCAGTACTTC; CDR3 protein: CASSYPGVGKNIQYF
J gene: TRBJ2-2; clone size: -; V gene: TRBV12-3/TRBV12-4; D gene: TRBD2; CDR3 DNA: TGTGCCAGCAGCGTAGCGGGAGGGTTGAACGGGGAGCTGTTTTTT; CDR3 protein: CASSVAGGLNGELFF